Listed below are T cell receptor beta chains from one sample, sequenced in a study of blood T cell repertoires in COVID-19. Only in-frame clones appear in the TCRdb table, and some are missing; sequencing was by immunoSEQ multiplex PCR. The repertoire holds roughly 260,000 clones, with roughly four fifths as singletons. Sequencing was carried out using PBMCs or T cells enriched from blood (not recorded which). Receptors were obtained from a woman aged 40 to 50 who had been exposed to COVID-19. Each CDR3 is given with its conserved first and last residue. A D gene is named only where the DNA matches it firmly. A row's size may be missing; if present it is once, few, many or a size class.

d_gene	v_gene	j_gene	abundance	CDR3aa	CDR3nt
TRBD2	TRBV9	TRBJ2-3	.	CASSVVSGGYTDTQYF	TGTGCCAGCAGCGTAGTTAGCGGGGGGTACACAGATACGCAGTATTTT
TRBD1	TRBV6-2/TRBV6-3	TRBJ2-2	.	CASSPDRGHLPFTGELFF	TGTGCCAGCAGTCCGGACAGGGGCCACCTCCCTTTCACCGGGGAGCTGTTTTTT
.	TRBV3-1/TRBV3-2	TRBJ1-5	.	CASSLSAGAGQPQHF	TGTGCCAGCAGTCTGAGTGCTGGGGCTGGGCAGCCCCAGCATTTT
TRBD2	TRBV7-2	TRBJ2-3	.	CASSLGNGGAVDTQYF	TGTGCCAGCAGCCTGGGTAACGGGGGGGCAGTAGATACGCAGTATTTT
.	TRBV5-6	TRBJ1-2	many	CASSLARRETDYGYTF	TGTGCCAGCAGCTTGGCACGGAGGGAAACGGACTATGGCTACACCTTC
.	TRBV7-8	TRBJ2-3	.	CASSSRTRGTDTQYF	TGTGCCAGCAGCTCGAGGACTAGGGGGACAGATACGCAGTATTTT
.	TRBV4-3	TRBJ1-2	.	CASSHYGGLLYGYTF	TGCGCCAGCAGCCATTACGGAGGACTGCTCTATGGCTACACCTTC
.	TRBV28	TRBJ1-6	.	CASAVPGQSNSPLHF	TGTGCCAGCGCAGTACCAGGACAGAGTAATTCACCCCTCCACTTT
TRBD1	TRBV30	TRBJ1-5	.	CAWSRQGDQPQHF	TGTGCCTGGAGTCGACAGGGAGATCAGCCCCAGCATTTT
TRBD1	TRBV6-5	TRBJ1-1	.	CASSYSGQGREAFF	TGTGCCAGCAGTTACTCGGGACAGGGCCGTGAAGCTTTCTTT
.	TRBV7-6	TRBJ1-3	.	CASSLALGLSGNTIYF	TGTGCCAGCAGCTTAGCGCTAGGACTCTCTGGAAACACCATATATTTT
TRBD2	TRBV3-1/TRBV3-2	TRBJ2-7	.	CASSQILAGTLLGEQYF	TGTGCCAGCAGCCAAATCCTAGCGGGGACTCTTCTGGGGGAGCAGTACTTC
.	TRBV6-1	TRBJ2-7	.	CASSDSTSSYEQYF	TGTGCCAGCAGTGATAGCACGAGCTCCTACGAGCAGTACTTC
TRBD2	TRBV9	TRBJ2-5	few	CASSMSGGAGETQYF	TGTGCCAGCAGCATGAGCGGGGGGGCGGGAGAGACCCAGTACTTC
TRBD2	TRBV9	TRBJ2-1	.	CASSVGLAGGPAYNEQFF	TGTGCCAGCAGCGTAGGACTAGCGGGGGGACCCGCATACAATGAGCAGTTCTTC
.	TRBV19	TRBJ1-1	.	CASTPSGVNTEAFF	TGTGCCAGTACCCCGAGCGGGGTGAACACTGAAGCTTTCTTT
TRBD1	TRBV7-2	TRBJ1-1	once	CASSQGDRASEAFF	TGTGCCAGCAGCCAAGGGGACAGGGCTTCTGAAGCTTTCTTT
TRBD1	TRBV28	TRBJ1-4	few	CASSSTGQGHEKLFF	TGTGCCAGCAGTTCGACGGGACAGGGTCACGAAAAACTGTTTTTT
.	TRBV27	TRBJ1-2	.	CASSFLTGSVYGYTF	TGTGCCAGCAGTTTCCTGACCGGTAGCGTTTATGGCTACACCTTC
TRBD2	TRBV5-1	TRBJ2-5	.	CASSFGSSGQNGETQYF	TGCGCCAGCAGCTTTGGGTCTAGCGGGCAGAACGGGGAGACCCAGTACTTC
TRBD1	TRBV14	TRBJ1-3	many	CASSPQGSGNTIYF	TGTGCCAGCAGCCCACAGGGGTCTGGAAACACCATATATTTT
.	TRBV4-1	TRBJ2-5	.	CASGEVDQETQYF	TGCGCCAGCGGCGAGGTGGACCAAGAGACCCAGTACTTC
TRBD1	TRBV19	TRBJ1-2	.	CASSSGQGMGVGGYTF	TGTGCCAGTAGTTCCGGACAGGGGATGGGCGTCGGGGGCTACACCTTC
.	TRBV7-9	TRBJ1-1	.	CASSKTPQGTGTEAFF	TGTGCCAGCAGTAAAACTCCACAGGGTACAGGCACTGAAGCTTTCTTT
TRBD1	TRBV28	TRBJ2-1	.	CASIESGTGGEEFF	TGTGCCAGCATCGAATCCGGGACAGGTGGCGAGGAGTTCTTC
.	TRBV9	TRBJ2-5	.	CASSVDGAGQETQYF	TGTGCCAGCAGCGTAGACGGAGCGGGCCAAGAGACCCAGTACTTC
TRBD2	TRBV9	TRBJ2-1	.	CASSVAPAGGPNEQFF	TGTGCCAGCAGCGTAGCACCAGCGGGGGGGCCTAATGAGCAGTTCTTC